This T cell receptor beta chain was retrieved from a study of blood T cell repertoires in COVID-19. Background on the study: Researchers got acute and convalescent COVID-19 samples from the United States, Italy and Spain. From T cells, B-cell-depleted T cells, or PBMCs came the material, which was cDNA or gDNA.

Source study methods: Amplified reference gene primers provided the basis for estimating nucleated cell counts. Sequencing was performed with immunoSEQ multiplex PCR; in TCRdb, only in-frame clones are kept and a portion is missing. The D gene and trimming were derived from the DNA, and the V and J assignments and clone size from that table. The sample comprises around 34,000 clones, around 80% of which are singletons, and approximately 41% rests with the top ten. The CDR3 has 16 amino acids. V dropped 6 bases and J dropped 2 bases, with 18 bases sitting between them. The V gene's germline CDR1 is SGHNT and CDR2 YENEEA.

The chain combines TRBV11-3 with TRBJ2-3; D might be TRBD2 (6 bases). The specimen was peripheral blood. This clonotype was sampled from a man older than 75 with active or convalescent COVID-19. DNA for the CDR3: TGTGCCAGCAGTTCAACGGGACTCCCAAACACAGATACGCAGTATTTT. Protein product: CASSSTGLPNTDTQYF.